Below are 20 T cell receptor beta chains sequenced from a single sample in a study of shared clonotypes between healthy human individuals. Assay used: immunoSEQ multiplex PCR; TCRdb lists only in-frame clones, some missing. Seen here are roughly 2.4 million clones, approximately 95% observed once, and the top ten hold less than 0.15%. Sequencing input: naive CD4+ T cells sorted from blood. Subset specified: CD45RA+ positively selected. These receptors were taken from a man between 18 and 35 years old in good health.

The chain employs TRBV6-5 and TRBJ2-4; D is possibly TRBD2 (5 bases). The V gene lost 6 bases and the J gene lost 2 bases, with 11 bases spanning the gap. This CDR3 has 14 amino acids. Per the germline V gene, CDR1 is MNHEY and CDR2 is SVGAGI. The CDR3 DNA reads as TGTGCCAGCAGCCGGGGAGACTCCAAAAACATTCAGTACTTC. Residues: CASSRGDSKNIQYF.

A single count supports this clone. The chain uses TRBV5-6 and TRBJ1-1; D gene unclear. Trimming left V 2 bases short and J 0 bases short, with 14 bases between. The CDR3 sequence is 16 residues long. Looked up from germline, CDR1 is SGHDT and CDR2 is YYEEEE. CDR3 sequence (DNA): TGTGCCAGCAGCTTTAGGGCAGTTAGGATGAACACTGAAGCTTTCTTT. Translated: CASSFRAVRMNTEAFF.

The chain couples TRBV5-6 to TRBJ2-7; 8 bases map to TRBD1. Losses at the gene ends were 4 bases for V and 7 bases for J; bases not matched to a gene: 7. The CDR3 sequence is 13 residues long. The germline gives CDR1 SGHDT, CDR2 YYEEEE. CDR3 loop: CASSGGTGWEQYF. The DNA for the CDR3 is TGTGCCAGCAGCGGGGGGACAGGTTGGGAGCAGTACTTC.

The CDR3 sequence: CASSESLSGLFF. The CDR3 region has the DNA TGCGCCAGCAGTGAGTCGTTATCAGGGCTGTTTTTT. The chain recombines TRBV10-1 with TRBJ2-2; D gene uncertain. CDR1 WNHNN and CDR2 SYGVQD come from the germline V gene (reference sequence). CDR3 size: 12 residues. With 0 bases removed from V and 13 bases from J, the gap between germline ends came to 9 bases.

The V and J genes are TRBV2 and TRBJ2-1; D is unresolved. Between the trimmed V and J ends, which lost 3 bases and 2 bases, there was a span of 8 bases. CDR1 and CDR2 (germline): SNHLY, FYNNEI. The CDR3 totals 14 residues. CDR3 sequence: CASSEVAPYNEQFF. CDR3 nucleotide sequence: TGTGCCAGCAGTGAGGTAGCCCCCTACAATGAGCAGTTCTTC.

This sequence joins TRBV28 and TRBJ1-1; weak D call: TRBD1 (5 bases). Germline lookup yields CDR1 MDHEN and CDR2 SYDVKM. The CDR3 is 14 residues long. V was cut by 7 bases and J by 5 bases, with 17 bases left in between. The CDR3 reads CASTEGGAKTEAFF. CDR3 DNA sequence: TGTGCCAGCACCGAGGGAGGGGCTAAGACTGAAGCTTTCTTT.

V gene TRBV7-2 combines with J gene TRBJ1-2, with 11 bases lining up with TRBD1. The trim removed 1 base at V and 13 bases at J, leaving 11 bases unmatched. The CDR3 covers 15 residues. Germline CDR1 is SGHTA and CDR2 is FQGNSA. The CDR3, as DNA: TGTGCCAGCAGCTTAGAGGTGGGACAGGGGGTAATTGGCACCTTC. It yields the protein CASSLEVGQGVIGTF.

This chain links TRBV6-4 with TRBJ2-1; D unresolved. CDR1 MRHNA and CDR2 SNTAGT come from the germline V gene. V was shortened by 2 bases and J by 1 base, with 3 bases between the two germline ends. There are 13 residues in the CDR3. The CDR3 here is CASSDKSYNEQFF. CDR3 bases: TGTGCCAGCAGTGACAAATCCTACAATGAGCAGTTCTTC.

This clone came up a few times. Within the sample, other DNA sequences also encode this same CDR3. The J gene is TRBJ2-2, the V gene TRBV10-3; 9 bases are a match to TRBD1. Germline V CDR1 and CDR2: ENHRY, SYGVKD. The length of the CDR3 is 15 residues. The V segment lost 5 bases and the J segment 2 bases; nucleotides outside the gene matches: 3. This CDR3 reads CAISPGQGNTGELFF. For the CDR3, the DNA is TGTGCCATCAGTCCGGGACAGGGAAACACCGGGGAGCTGTTTTTT.

In DNA, the CDR3 is TGCAGCGTCCAGGGCAGAAGCTCCTACAATGAGCAGTTCTTC. Protein sequence: CSVQGRSSYNEQFF. This chain uses TRBV29-1 with TRBJ2-1, with D perhaps TRBD1 (5 bases). This CDR3 has 14 residues. Germline V lookup: CDR1 SQVTM, CDR2 ANQGSEA. Trimming left V 6 bases short and J 0 bases short, with 12 bases between.

Points on this clone: This sample also contains other DNA sequences that code for the same CDR3. This chain joins TRBV6-1 and TRBJ1-2; the D is unclear. This CDR3 is built from 13 residues. CDR1 is MNHNS, CDR2 SASEGT, per germline. The ends were cut back, 0 bases at V and 8 bases at J, with 10 bases in the middle. CDR3 nucleotide sequence: TGTGCCAGCAGTGAAGCCGGAGTGTACGGCTACACCTTC. Translating gives CASSEAGVYGYTF.

CDR3 in DNA: TGTGCCAGTAGTTCAAAACTAGCGGGAGTCAGAGATACGCAGTATTTT. It encodes CASSSKLAGVRDTQYF. The V call is TRBV19, the J call TRBJ2-3; 11 nucleotides line up with TRBD2. CDR1 and CDR2 (germline): LNHDA, SQIVND (reference sequence). The CDR3 sequence is 16 residues long. The V segment lost 5 bases and the J segment 5 bases; nucleotides outside the gene matches: 9.

V and J are TRBV7-3 and TRBJ2-7, with TRBD2 matching 7 bases. The CDR3 extends over 13 amino acids. V trimming: 5 bases; J trimming: 5 bases; junction bases outside the gene matches: 6. The V gene's germline CDR1 is SGHTA and CDR2 FQGTGA. CDR3 sequence reads: CASSRYTSDEQYF. The DNA for the CDR3 is TGTGCCAGCAGCCGATATACTAGCGACGAGCAGTACTTC.

The rearrangement links TRBV11-3 to TRBJ2-3; D ambiguous. V was trimmed by 8 bases and J by 6 bases, leaving 15 bases between them. This CDR3 contains 13 residues. The germline V gene has CDR1 SGHNT and CDR2 YENEEA. CDR3 protein: CASSSAIVDTQYF. DNA of the CDR3: TGTGCCAGCTCCTCTGCTATCGTCGATACGCAGTATTTT.

The V gene is TRBV29-1, the J gene TRBJ2-5; TRBD2 aligns across 10 bases. CDR3 length: 16 residues. The ends lost 1 base at V and 4 bases at J; junction bases unmatched: 9. Germline assignment: CDR1 SQVTM and CDR2 ANQGSEA. DNA of the CDR3: TGCAGCGTTGAAGGGCCAGCGGGGGGGAAGATAGAGACCCAGTACTTC. This sequence encodes CSVEGPAGGKIETQYF.

The rearrangement joins TRBV2 to TRBJ1-5; D is unresolved. Germline V gene data show CDR1 as SNHLY and CDR2 as FYNNEI. The CDR3 length is 14 residues. Trimming left V 5 bases short and J 5 bases short, with 13 bases between. The CDR3: CASSPHLSDQPQHF. The CDR3 DNA reads as TGTGCCAGCAGTCCCCACCTTTCCGATCAGCCCCAGCATTTT.

The chain joins TRBV28 to TRBJ1-5, with D perhaps matching TRBD1 (5 bases). Per the germline V gene, CDR1 is MDHEN and CDR2 is SYDVKM. Trimming shortened V by 6 bases and J by 7 bases, and 16 bases separated the two germline ends. The CDR3 sequence is 14 residues long. The CDR3 region has the DNA TGTGCCAGCAGCCCTAAGGGGAGACGGCAGCCCCAGCATTTT. Its protein product is CASSPKGRRQPQHF.

The chain couples TRBV28 to TRBJ1-6; possible D gene TRBD1, 5 bases. CDR1 is MDHEN, CDR2 SYDVKM, per germline. The CDR3 is made up of 12 amino acids. V lost 5 bases and J lost 14, with 13 bases in between. CDR3 nucleotides: TGTGCCAGCAGTCTCCCCCTAGGGGCCCTCCACTTT. It yields the protein CASSLPLGALHF.

This clone was picked up a small number of times. The CDR3 DNA sequence: TGTGCCAGTAGTATGTCGGGCAGGTCTAACTATGGCTACACCTTC. Its protein product is CASSMSGRSNYGYTF. The rearrangement links TRBV19 to TRBJ1-2; D not certain. The V gene lost 3 bases and the J gene lost 0 bases, with 11 bases spanning the gap. CDR1 LNHDA and CDR2 SQIVND come from the germline V gene (reference sequence). This CDR3 has 15 residues. The whole variable domain, remainder taken from reference TRBV19 and TRBJ1-2, is DGGITQSPKYLFRKEGQNVTLSCEQNLNHDAMYWYRQDPGQGLRLIYYSQIVNDFQKGDIAEGYSVSREKKESFPLTVTSAQKNPTAFYLCASSMSGRSNYGYTFGSGTRLTVV.

This chain links TRBV5-4 with TRBJ2-7; TRBD2 matches at 10 bases. The CDR3 covers 13 residues. Germline V gene sequence: CDR1 SGHNT, CDR2 YYREEE (reference sequence). The V and J ends lost 3 bases and 6 bases, in that order; junction bases with no gene match: 3. CDR3 sequence (DNA): TGTGCCAGCAGCTCTAGCGGGAGTCGCGAGCAGTACTTC. Translating it yields CASSSSGSREQYF.